The source of this T cell receptor (beta chain) is a study of cytomegalovirus exposure and HLA in healthy donors. This CDR3 comprises 16 residues. The V and J ends lost 5 bases and 0 bases, in that order; junction bases with no gene match: 5. Germline V gene sequence: CDR1 MNHEY, CDR2 SMNVEV (reference sequence). Sequencing was performed with immunoSEQ multiplex PCR; in TCRdb, only in-frame clones are kept and a portion is missing. Of roughly 280,000 clones listed, approximately 86% are singletons. The genes are TRBV27 and TRBJ2-3; 10 bases map to TRBD2. Sequenced material: PBMCs. The sequence came from a woman in her late teens or twenties in good health and CMV-seronegative. The CDR3 reads CASSQGTSASTDTQYF. The CDR3, as DNA: TGTGCCAGCAGTCAAGGGACTAGCGCCAGCACAGATACGCAGTATTTT.